The count of the clone carrying this T cell receptor (beta chain) is one. Its specificity is not known. CDR1 and CDR2 (germline): MDHEN, SYDVKM. The V and J ends lost 8 bases and 6 bases, in that order; junction bases with no gene match: 11. This CDR3 contains 15 residues. Profiled with immunoSEQ multiplex PCR; TCRdb holds only in-frame clones, not every one. Counted here are 150,000 to 200,000 clones, 91% occurring once; the ten biggest clones make up less than 2.5%. The source of the sample is a study of T cell responses to AZD1222 COVID-19 vaccine. Study outcomes and limitations: Donors, mostly white British, included more females; clonal diversity was possibly underestimated. Spike-specific TCR breadth and depth rose after two AZD1222 doses.

The sample here was peripheral blood, taken on day 0 of AZD1222 vaccination. The genes are TRBV28 and TRBJ1-5; 9 nucleotides agree with TRBD1. The sequence derives from an adult in good health. The CDR3 DNA follows: TGTGCCAGCCCGCCTGGGACAGGGATCAGTCAGCCCCAGCATTTT. This encodes CASPPGTGISQPQHF.